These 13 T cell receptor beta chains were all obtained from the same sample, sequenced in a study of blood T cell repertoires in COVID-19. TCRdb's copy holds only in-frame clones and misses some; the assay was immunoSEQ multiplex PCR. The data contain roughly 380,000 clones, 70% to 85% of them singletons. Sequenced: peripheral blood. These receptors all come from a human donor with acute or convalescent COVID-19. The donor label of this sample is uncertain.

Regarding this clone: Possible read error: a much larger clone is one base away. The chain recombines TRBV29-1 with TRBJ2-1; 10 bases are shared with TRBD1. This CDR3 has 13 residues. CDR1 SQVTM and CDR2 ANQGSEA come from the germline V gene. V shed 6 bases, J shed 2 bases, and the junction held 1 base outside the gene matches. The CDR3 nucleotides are TGCAGCGTGGGGACAGGGGCCTACAATGAGCAGTTCTTC. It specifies CSVGTGAYNEQFF.

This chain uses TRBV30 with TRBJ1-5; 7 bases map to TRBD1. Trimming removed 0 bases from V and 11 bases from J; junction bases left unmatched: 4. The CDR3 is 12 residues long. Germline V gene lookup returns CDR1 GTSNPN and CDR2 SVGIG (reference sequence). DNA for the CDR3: TGTGCCTGGAGTGTAGGCAGGGGGTCCCAGCATTTT. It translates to CAWSVGRGSQHF. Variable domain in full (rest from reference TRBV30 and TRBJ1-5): SQTIHQWPATLVQPVGSPLSLECTVEGTSNPNLYWYRQAAGRGLQLLFYSVGIGQISSEVPQNLSASRPQDRQFILSSKKLLLSDSGFYLCAWSVGRGSQHFGDGTRLSIL.

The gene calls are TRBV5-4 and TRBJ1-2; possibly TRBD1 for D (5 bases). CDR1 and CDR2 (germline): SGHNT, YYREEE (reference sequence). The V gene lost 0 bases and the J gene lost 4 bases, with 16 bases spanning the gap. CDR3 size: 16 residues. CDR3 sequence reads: CASSLGYKGRGYGYTF. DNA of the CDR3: TGTGCCAGCAGCTTGGGCTACAAGGGAAGGGGCTATGGCTACACCTTC.

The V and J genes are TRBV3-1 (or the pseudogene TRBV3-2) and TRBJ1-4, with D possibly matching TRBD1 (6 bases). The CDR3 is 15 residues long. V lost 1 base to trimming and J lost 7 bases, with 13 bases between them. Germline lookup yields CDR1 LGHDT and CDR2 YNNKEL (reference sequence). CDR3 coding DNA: TGTGCCAGCAGCCAAGGGGGCAGGGGAAGTGAAAAACTGTTTTTT. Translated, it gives CASSQGGRGSEKLFF.

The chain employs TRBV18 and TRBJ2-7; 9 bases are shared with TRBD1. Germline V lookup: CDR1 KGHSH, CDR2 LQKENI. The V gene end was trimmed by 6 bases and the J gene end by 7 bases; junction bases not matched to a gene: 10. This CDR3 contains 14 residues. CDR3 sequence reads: CASSRQGQGWEQYF. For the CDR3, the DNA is TGTGCCAGCTCCCGTCAGGGACAGGGTTGGGAGCAGTACTTC.

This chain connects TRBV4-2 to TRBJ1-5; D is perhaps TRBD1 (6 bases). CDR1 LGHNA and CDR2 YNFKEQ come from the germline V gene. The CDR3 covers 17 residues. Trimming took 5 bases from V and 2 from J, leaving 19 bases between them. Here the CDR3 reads CASSAEGGARGNQPQHF. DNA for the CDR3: TGTGCCAGCAGCGCAGAAGGGGGGGCGCGAGGCAATCAGCCCCAGCATTTT.

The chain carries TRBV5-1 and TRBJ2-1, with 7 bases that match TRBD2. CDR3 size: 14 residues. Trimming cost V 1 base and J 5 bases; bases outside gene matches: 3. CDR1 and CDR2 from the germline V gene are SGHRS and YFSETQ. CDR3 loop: CASSLRAGNNEQFF. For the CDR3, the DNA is TGCGCCAGCAGCTTGCGAGCGGGAAACAATGAGCAGTTCTTC.

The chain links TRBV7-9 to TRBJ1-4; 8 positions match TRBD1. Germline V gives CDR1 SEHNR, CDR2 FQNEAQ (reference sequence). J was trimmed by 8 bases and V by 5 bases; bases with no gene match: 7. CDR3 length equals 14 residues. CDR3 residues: CASSPRTGYEKLFF. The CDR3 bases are TGTGCCAGCAGCCCCCGGACAGGGTACGAAAAACTGTTTTTT.

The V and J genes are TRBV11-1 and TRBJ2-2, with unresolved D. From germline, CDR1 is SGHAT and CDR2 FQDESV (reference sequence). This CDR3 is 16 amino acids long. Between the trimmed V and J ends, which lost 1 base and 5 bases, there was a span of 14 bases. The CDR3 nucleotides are TGTGCCAGCAGCTTAGAGCCAGGCCACCTTACCGGGGAGCTGTTTTTT. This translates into CASSLEPGHLTGELFF.

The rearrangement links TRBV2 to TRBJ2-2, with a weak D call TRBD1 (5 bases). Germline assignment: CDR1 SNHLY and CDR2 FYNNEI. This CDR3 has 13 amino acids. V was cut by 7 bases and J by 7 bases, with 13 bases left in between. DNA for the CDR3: TGTGCCAGCACCGACCAGGGTTACGGGGAGCTGTTTTTT. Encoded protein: CASTDQGYGELFF.

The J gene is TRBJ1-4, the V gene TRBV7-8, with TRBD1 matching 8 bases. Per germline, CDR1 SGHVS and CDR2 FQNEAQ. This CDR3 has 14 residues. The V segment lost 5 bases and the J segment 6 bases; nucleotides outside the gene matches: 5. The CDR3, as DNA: TGTGCCAGCAGCCTAACGACAGGGGATGAAAAACTGTTTTTT. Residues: CASSLTTGDEKLFF.

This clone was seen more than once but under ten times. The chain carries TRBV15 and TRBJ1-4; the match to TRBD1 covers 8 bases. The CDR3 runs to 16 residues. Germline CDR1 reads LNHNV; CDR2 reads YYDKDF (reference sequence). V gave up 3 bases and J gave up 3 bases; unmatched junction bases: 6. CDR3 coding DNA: TGTGCCACCAGCAGGTGGCAGGGGGCTTCTAATGAAAAACTGTTTTTT. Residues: CATSRWQGASNEKLFF. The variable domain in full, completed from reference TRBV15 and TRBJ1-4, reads DAMVIQNPRYQVTQFGKPVTLSCSQTLNHNVMYWYQQKSSQAPKLLFHYYDKDFNNEADTPDNFQSRRPNTSFCFLDIRSPGLGDTAMYLCATSRWQGASNEKLFFGSGTQLSVL.

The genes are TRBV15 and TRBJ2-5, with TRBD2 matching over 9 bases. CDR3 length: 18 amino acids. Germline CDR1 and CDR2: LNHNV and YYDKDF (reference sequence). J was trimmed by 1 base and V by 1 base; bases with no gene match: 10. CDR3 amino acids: CATSRVPPRLAAQETQYF. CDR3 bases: TGTGCCACCAGCAGAGTTCCCCCAAGACTAGCGGCCCAAGAGACCCAGTACTTC.